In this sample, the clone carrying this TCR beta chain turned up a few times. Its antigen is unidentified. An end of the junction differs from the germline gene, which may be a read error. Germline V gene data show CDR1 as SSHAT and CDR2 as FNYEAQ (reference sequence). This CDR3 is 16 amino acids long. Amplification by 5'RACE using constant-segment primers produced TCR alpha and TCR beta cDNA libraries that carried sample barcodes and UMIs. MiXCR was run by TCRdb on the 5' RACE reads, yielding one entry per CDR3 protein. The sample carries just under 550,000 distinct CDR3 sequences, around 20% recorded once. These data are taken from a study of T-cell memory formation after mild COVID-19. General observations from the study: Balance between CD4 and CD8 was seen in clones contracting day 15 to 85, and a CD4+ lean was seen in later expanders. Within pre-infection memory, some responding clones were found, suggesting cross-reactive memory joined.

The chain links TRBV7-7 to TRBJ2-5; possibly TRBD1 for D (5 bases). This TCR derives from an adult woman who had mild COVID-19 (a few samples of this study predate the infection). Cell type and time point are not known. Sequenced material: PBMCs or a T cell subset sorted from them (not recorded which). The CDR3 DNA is TGTGCTAGCAGCTTAGGGTCGGCAGGGCGGTGGGAGACCCAGTACTTC. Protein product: CASSLGSAGRWETQYF. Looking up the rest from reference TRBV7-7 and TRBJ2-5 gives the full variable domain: GAGVSQSPRYKVTKRGQDVTLRCDPISSHATLYWYQQALGQGPEFLTYFNYEAQPDKSGLPSDRFSAERPEGSISTLTIQRTEQRDSAMYRCASSLGSAGRWETQYFGPGTRLLVL.